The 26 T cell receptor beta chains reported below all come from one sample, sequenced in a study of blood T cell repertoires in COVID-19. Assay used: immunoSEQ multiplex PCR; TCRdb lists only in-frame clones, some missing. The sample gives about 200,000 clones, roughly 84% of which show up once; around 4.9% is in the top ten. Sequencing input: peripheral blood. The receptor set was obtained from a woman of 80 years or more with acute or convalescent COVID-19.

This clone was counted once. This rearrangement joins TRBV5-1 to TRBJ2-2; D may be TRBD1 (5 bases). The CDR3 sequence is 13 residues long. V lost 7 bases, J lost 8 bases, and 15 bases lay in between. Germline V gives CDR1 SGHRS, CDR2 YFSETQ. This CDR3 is CASRDQGSGELFF. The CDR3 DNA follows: TGCGCCAGCCGCGACCAGGGTTCGGGGGAGCTGTTTTTT.

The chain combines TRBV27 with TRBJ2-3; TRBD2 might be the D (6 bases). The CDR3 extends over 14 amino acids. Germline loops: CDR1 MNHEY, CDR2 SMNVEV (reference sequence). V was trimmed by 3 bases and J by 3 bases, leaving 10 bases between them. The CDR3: CASSLWAGTDTQYF. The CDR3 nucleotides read TGTGCCAGCAGTTTGTGGGCGGGAACAGATACGCAGTATTTT.

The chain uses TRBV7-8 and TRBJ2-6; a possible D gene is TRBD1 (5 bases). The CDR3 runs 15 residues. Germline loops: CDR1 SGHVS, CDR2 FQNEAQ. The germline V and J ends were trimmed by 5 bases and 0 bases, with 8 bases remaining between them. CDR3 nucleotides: TGTGCCAGCAGCCCGGACATCTCTGGGGCCAACGTCCTGACTTTC. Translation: CASSPDISGANVLTF. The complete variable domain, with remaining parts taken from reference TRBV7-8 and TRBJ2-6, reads GAGVSQSPRYKVAKRGQDVALRCDPISGHVSLFWYQQALGQGPEFLTYFQNEAQLDKSGLPSDRFFAERPEGSVSTLKIQRTQQEDSAVYLCASSPDISGANVLTFGAGSRLTVL.

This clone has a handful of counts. CDR3 region: CASSERVLNTEAFF. The CDR3, as DNA: TGTGCCAGCAGTGAGAGGGTCTTGAACACTGAAGCTTTCTTT. The V gene is TRBV2, the J gene TRBJ1-1; D remains ambiguous. The V end lost 3 bases, the J end lost 0 bases, and 8 bases lay between the germline ends. CDR3 length: 14 residues. Germline V CDR1 and CDR2: SNHLY, FYNNEI.

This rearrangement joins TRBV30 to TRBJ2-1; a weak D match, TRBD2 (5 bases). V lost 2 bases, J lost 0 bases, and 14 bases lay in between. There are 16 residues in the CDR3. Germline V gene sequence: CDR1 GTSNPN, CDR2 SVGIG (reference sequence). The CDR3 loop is CAWSNGETSSYNEQFF. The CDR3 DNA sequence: TGTGCCTGGAGTAACGGGGAGACAAGCTCCTACAATGAGCAGTTCTTC.

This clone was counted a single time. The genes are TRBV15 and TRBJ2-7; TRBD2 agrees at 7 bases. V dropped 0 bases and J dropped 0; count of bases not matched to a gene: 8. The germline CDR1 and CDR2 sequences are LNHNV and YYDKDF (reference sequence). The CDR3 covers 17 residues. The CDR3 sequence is CATSRDWASGFSYEQYF. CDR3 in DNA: TGTGCCACCAGCAGAGATTGGGCTAGCGGTTTCTCCTACGAGCAGTACTTC.

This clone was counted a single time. CDR3 coding DNA: TGTGCCAGCAGCCCGATCAACTGGACTAGCGGATACAATGAGCAGTTCTTC. Its translation is CASSPINWTSGYNEQFF. This chain connects TRBV7-8 to TRBJ2-1, with 10 bases identical to TRBD2. The CDR3 is 17 amino acids. Germline trimming cut 5 bases from V and 4 bases from J; bases unmatched to any gene: 11. In germline, CDR1 is SGHVS, CDR2 FQNEAQ. Together with reference TRBV7-8 and TRBJ2-1, the CDR3 gives the full variable domain: GAGVSQSPRYKVAKRGQDVALRCDPISGHVSLFWYQQALGQGPEFLTYFQNEAQLDKSGLPSDRFFAERPEGSVSTLKIQRTQQEDSAVYLCASSPINWTSGYNEQFFGPGTRLTVL.

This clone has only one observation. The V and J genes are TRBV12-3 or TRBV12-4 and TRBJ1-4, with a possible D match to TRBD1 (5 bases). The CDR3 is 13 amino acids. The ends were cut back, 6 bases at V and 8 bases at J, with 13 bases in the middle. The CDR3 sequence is CASSPGGREKLFF. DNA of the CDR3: TGTGCCAGCAGCCCGGGGGGAAGAGAAAAACTGTTTTTT.

The DNA of the CDR3 is TGTGCCAGCCTTATGGCATACAATGAGCAGTTCTTC. Protein product: CASLMAYNEQFF. This chain uses TRBV19 with TRBJ2-1, with unresolved D. Trimming cost V 9 bases and J 4 bases, with 10 bases left between them. CDR3 length equals 12 residues. Germline CDR1 reads LNHDA; CDR2 reads SQIVND (reference sequence).

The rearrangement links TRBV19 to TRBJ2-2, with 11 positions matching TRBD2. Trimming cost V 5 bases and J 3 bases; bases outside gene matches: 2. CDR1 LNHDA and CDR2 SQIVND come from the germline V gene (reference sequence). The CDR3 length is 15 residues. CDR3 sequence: CASSALAGDTGELFF. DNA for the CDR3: TGTGCCAGTAGTGCACTAGCGGGGGACACCGGGGAGCTGTTTTTT. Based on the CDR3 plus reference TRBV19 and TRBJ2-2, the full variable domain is DGGITQSPKYLFRKEGQNVTLSCEQNLNHDAMYWYRQDPGQGLRLIYYSQIVNDFQKGDIAEGYSVSREKKESFPLTVTSAQKNPTAFYLCASSALAGDTGELFFGEGSRLTVL.

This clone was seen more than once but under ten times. CDR3 loop: CASRVNRGGDTEAFF. The CDR3 bases are TGTGCCAGCAGAGTTAATCGGGGAGGGGACACTGAAGCTTTCTTT. V is TRBV6-5 and J is TRBJ1-1; tentative D call: TRBD1 (5 bases). The germline V and J ends were trimmed by 6 bases and 3 bases, with 17 bases remaining between them. CDR1 is MNHEY and CDR2 is SVGAGI in the germline V gene. This CDR3 contains 15 residues.

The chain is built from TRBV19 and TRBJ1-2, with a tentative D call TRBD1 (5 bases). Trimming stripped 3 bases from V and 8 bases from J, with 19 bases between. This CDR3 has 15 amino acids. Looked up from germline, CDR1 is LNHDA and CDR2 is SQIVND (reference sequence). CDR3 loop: CASSISGHTKGGYTF. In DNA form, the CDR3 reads TGTGCCAGTAGTATTTCTGGACACACCAAAGGGGGCTACACCTTC.

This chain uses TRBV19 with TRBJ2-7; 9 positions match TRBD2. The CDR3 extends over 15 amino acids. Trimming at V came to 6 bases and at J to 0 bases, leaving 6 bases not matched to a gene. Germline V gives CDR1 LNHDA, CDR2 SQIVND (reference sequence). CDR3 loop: CASSLKGLASYEQYF. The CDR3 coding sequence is TGTGCCAGTAGCTTAAAGGGACTAGCCTCCTACGAGCAGTACTTC.

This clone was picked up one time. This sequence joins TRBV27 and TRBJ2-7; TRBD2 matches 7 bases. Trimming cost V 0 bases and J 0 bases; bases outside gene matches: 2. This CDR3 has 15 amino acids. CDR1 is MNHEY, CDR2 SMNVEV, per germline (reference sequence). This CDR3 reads CASSLSWEGSYEQYF. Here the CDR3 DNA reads TGTGCCAGCAGTTTATCGTGGGAGGGCTCCTACGAGCAGTACTTC.

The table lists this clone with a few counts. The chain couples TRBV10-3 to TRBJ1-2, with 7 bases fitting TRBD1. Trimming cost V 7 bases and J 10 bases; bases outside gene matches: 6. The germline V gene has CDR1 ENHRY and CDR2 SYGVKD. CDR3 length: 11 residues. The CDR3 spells CAITRDRVYTF. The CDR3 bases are TGTGCCATCACACGGGACAGAGTCTACACCTTC.

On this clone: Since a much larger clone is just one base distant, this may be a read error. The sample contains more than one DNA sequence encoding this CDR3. CDR3 loop: CASSLERNTEAFF. CDR3 in DNA: TGTGCCAGCAGCTTAGAGAGGAACACTGAAGCTTTCTTT. The chain carries TRBV11-3 and TRBJ1-1; D not certain. Germline-derived CDR1 and CDR2 are SGHNT and YENEEA. V was cut by 0 bases and J by 1 base, with 3 bases left in between. The length of the CDR3 is 13 residues. Full variable domain (outside the CDR3, taken from reference TRBV11-3 and TRBJ1-1): EAGVVQSPRYKIIEKKQPVAFWCNPISGHNTLYWYLQNLGQGPELLIRYENEEAVDDSQLPKDRFSAERLKGVDSTLKIQPAELGDSAVYLCASSLERNTEAFFGQGTRLTVV.

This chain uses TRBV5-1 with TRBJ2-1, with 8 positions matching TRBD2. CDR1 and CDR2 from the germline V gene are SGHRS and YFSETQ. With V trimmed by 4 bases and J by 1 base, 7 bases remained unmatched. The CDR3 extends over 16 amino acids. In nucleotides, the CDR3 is TGCGCCAGCAGCCCTATTAGCGGGATATCCTACAATGAGCAGTTCTTC. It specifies CASSPISGISYNEQFF. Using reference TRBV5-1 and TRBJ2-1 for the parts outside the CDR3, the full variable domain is KAGVTQTPRYLIKTRGQQVTLSCSPISGHRSVSWYQQTPGQGLQFLFEYFSETQRNKGNFPGRFSGRQFSNSRSEMNVSTLELGDSALYLCASSPISGISYNEQFFGPGTRLTVL.

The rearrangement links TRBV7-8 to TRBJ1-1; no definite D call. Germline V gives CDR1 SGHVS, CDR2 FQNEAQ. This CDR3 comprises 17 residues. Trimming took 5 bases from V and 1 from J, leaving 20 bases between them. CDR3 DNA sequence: TGTGCCAGCAGCCCTACCCCTGCGAGGGCAGGGAACACTGAAGCTTTCTTT. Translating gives CASSPTPARAGNTEAFF.

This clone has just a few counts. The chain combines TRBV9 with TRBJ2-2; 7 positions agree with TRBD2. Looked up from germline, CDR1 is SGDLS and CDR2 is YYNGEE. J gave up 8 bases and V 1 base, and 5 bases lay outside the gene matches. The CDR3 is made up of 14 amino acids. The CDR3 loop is CASSVRAGAGELFF. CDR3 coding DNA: TGTGCCAGCAGCGTAAGGGCGGGAGCGGGGGAGCTGTTTTTT.

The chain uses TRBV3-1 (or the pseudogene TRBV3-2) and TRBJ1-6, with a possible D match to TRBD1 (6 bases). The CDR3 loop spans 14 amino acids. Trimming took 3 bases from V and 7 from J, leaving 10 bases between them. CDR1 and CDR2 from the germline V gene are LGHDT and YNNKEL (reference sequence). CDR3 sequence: CASSHRDKNSPLHF. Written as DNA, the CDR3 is TGTGCCAGCAGCCACCGGGACAAAAATTCACCCCTCCACTTT.

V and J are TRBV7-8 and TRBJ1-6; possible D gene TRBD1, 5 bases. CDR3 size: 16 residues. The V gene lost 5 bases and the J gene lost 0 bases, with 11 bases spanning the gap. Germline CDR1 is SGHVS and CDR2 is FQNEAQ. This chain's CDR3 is CASSPRQSSYNSPLHF. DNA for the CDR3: TGTGCCAGCAGCCCCCGACAGAGCTCCTATAATTCACCCCTCCACTTT.

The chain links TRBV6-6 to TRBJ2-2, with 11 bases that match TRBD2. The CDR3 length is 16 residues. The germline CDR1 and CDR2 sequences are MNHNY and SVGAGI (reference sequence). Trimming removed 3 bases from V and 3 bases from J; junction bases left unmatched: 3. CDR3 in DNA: TGTGCCAGCAGTTATCGGGGACTAGCGGACACCGGGGAGCTGTTTTTT. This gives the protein CASSYRGLADTGELFF.

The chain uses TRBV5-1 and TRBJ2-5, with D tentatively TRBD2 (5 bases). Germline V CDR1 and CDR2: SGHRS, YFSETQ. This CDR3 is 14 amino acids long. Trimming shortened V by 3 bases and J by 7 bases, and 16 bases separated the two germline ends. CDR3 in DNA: TGCGCCAGCAGCTCGGTCCACGGCGCGGGGACCCAGTACTTC. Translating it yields CASSSVHGAGTQYF. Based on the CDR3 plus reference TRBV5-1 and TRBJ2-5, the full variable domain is KAGVTQTPRYLIKTRGQQVTLSCSPISGHRSVSWYQQTPGQGLQFLFEYFSETQRNKGNFPGRFSGRQFSNSRSEMNVSTLELGDSALYLCASSSVHGAGTQYFGPGTRLLVL.

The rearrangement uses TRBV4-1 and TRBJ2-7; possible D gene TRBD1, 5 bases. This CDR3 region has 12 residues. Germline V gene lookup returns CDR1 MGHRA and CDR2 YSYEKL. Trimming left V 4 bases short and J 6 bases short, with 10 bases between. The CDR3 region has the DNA TGCGCCAGCAGCCCCAGGGAAACCGAGCAGTACTTC. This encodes CASSPRETEQYF.

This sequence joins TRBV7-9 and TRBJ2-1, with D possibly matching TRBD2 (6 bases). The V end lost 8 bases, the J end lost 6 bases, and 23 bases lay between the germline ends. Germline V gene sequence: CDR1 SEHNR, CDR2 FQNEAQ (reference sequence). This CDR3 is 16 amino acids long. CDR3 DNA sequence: TGTGCCAGCGACACCGGCCCGGGAGCCGCGGGCAATGAGCAGTTCTTC. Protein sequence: CASDTGPGAAGNEQFF.

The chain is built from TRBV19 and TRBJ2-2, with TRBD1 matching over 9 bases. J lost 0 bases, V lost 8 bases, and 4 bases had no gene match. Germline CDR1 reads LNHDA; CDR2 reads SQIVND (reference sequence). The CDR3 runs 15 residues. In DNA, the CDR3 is TGTGCCAGTTCTCGGACAGGGGCGAACACCGGGGAGCTGTTTTTT. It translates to CASSRTGANTGELFF.